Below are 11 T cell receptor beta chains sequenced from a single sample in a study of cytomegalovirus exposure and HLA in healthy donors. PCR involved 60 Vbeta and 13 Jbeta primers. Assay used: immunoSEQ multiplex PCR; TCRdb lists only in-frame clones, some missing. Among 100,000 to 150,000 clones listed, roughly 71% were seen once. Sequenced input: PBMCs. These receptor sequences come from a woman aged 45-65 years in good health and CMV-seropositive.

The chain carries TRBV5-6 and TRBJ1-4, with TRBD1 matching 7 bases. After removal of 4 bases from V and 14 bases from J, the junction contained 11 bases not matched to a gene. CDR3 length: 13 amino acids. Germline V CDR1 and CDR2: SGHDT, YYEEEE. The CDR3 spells CASSIARGQALFF. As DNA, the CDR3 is TGTGCCAGCAGCATCGCGAGAGGACAGGCCCTGTTTTTT. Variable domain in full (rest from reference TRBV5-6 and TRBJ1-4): DAGVTQSPTHLIKTRGQQVTLRCSPKSGHDTVSWYQQALGQGPQFIFQYYEEEERQRGNFPDRFSGHQFPNYSSELNVNALLLGDSALYLCASSIARGQALFFGSGTQLSVL.

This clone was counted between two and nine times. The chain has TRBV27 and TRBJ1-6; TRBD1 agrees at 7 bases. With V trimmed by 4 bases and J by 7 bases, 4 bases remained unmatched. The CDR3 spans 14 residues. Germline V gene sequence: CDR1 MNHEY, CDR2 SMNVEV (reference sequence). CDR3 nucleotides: TGTGCCAGCAGTTCCCCACAGGGGAATTCACCCCTCCACTTT. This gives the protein CASSSPQGNSPLHF.

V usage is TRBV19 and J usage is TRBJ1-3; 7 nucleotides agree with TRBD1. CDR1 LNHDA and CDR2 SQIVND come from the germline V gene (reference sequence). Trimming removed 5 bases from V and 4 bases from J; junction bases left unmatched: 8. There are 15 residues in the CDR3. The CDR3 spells CASSPEGATGNTIYF. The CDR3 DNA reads TGTGCCAGTAGTCCTGAGGGGGCGACAGGAAACACCATATATTTT.

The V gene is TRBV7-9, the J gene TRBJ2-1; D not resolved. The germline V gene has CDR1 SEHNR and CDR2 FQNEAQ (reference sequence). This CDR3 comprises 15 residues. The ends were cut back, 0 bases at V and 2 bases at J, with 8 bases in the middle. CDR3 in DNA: TGTGCCAGCAGCTTAGCTGCTAATCCCTACAATGAGCAGTTCTTC. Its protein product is CASSLAANPYNEQFF.

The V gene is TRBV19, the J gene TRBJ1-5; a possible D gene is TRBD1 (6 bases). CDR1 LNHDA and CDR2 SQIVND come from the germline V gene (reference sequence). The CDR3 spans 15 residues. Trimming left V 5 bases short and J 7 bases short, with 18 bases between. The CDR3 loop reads CASSASSTGLQPQHF. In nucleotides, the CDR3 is TGTGCCAGTAGTGCATCGTCCACAGGGTTGCAGCCCCAGCATTTT.

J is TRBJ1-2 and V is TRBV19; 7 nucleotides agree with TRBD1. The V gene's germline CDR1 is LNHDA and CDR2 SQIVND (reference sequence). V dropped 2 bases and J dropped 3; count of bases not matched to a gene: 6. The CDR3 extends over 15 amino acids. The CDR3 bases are TGTGCCAGTAGTATAATGACAGGGACACACTATGGCTACACCTTC. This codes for CASSIMTGTHYGYTF.

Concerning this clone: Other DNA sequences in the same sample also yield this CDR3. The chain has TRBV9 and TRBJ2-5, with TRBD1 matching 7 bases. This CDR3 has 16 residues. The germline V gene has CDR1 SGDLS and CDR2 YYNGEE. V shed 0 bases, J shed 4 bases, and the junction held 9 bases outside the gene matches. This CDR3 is CASSVGVGGDRETQYF. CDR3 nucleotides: TGTGCCAGCAGCGTAGGTGTAGGGGGCGACCGAGAGACCCAGTACTTC.

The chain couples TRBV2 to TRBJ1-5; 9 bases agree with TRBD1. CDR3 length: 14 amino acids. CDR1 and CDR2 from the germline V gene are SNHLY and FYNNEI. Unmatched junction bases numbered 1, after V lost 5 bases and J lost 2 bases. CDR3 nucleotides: TGTGCCAGCAGTTGGACAGGGGGCAATCAGCCCCAGCATTTT. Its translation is CASSWTGGNQPQHF.

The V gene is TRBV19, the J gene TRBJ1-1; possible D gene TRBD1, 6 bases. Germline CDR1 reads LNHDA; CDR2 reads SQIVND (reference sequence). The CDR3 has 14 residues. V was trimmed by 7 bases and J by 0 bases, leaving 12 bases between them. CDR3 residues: CASNSQGMNTEAFF. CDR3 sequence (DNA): TGTGCCAGTAACTCGCAGGGGATGAACACTGAAGCTTTCTTT.

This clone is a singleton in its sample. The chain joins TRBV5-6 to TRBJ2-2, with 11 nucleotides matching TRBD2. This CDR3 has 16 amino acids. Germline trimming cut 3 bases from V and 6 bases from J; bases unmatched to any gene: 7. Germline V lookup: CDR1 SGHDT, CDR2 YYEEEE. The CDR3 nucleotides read TGTGCCAGCAGCTCAAAATATAGCGGGGGGGCCGGGGAGCTGTTTTTT. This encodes CASSSKYSGGAGELFF.

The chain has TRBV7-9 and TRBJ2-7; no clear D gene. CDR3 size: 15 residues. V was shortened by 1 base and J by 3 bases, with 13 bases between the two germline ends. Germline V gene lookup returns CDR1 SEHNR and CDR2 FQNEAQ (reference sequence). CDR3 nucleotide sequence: TGTGCCAGCAGCTTAGGGGCCGTCAAACACTACGAGCAGTACTTC. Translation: CASSLGAVKHYEQYF. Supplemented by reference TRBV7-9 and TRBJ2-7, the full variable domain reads DTGVSQNPRHKITKRGQNVTFRCDPISEHNRLYWYRQTLGQGPEFLTYFQNEAQLEKSRLLSDRFSAERPKGSFSTLEIQRTEQGDSAMYLCASSLGAVKHYEQYFGPGTRLTVT.